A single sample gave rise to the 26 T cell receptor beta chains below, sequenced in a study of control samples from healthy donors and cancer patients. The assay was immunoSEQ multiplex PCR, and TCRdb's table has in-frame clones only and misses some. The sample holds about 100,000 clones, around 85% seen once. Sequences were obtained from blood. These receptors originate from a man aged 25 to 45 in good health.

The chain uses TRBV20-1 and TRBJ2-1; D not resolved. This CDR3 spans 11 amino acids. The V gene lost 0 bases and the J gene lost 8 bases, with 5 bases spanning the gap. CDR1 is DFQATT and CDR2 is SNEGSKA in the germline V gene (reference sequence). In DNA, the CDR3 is TGCAGTGCTAGAGATGCGGATGAGCAGTTCTTC. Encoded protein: CSARDADEQFF.

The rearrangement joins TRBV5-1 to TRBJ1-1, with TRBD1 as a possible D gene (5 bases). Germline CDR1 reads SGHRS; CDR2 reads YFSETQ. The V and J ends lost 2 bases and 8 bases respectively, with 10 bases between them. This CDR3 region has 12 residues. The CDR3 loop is CASSFGTFEAFF. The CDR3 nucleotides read TGCGCCAGCAGCTTCGGGACGTTCGAAGCTTTCTTT.

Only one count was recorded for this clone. The CDR3 nucleotides read TGTGCCAGCAGTTACGGAAGGGCCCAGCCCCAGCATTTT. It encodes CASSYGRAQPQHF. The chain joins TRBV6-2 or TRBV6-3 to TRBJ1-5; D ambiguous. Germline V lookup: CDR1 MNHEY, CDR2 SVGEGT. V lost 2 bases and J 7 bases, leaving 9 bases between the germline ends. The CDR3 totals 13 residues.

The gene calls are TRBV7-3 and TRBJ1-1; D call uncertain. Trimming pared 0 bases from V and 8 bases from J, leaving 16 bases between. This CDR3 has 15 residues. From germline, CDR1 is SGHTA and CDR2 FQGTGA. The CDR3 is CASSLTASSVGEAFF. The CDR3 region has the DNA TGTGCCAGCAGCTTAACCGCTAGCTCAGTGGGAGAAGCTTTCTTT.

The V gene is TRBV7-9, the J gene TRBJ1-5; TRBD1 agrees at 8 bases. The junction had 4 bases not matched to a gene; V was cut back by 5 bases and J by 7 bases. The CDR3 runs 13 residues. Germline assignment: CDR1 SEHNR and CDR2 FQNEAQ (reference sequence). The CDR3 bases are TGTGCCAGCAGCCTCGACAGGGGCCAGCCCCAGCATTTT. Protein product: CASSLDRGQPQHF.

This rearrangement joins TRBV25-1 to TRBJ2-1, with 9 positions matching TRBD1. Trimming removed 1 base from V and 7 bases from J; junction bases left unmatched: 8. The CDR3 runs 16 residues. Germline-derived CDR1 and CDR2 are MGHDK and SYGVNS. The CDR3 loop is CASSESGTGPLNEQFF. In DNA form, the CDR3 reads TGTGCCAGCAGTGAATCCGGGACAGGGCCCTTGAATGAGCAGTTCTTC. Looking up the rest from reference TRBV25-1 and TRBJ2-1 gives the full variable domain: EADIYQTPRYLVIGTGKKITLECSQTMGHDKMYWYQQDPGMELHLIHYSYGVNSTEKGDLSSESTVSRIRTEHFPLTLESARPSHTSQYLCASSESGTGPLNEQFFGPGTRLTVL.

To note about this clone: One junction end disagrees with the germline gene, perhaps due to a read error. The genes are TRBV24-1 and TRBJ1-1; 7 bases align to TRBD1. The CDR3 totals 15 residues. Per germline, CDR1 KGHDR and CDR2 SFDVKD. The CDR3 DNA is TGTGCCACCAGTGGTTTGGCAGGGGGTCTGACTGAAGCTTTCTTT. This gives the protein CATSGLAGGLTEAFF.

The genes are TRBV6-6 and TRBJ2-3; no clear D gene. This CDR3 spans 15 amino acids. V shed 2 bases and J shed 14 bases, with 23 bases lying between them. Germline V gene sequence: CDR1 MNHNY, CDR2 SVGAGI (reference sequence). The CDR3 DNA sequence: TGTGCCAGCAGTTACGATGTCGGTCCGGTAGATAAGCGGTATTTT. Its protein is CASSYDVGPVDKRYF.

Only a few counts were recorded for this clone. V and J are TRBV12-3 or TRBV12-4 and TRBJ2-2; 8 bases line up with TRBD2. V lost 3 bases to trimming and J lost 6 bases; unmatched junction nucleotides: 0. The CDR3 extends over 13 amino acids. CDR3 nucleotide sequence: TGTGCCAGCAGTTTCGGGAGGGCCGGGGAGCTGTTTTTT. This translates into CASSFGRAGELFF.

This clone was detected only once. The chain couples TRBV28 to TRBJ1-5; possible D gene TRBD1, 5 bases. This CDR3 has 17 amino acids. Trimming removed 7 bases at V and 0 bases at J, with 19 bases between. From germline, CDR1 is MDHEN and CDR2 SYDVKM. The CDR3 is CASTARRTPNSNQPQHF. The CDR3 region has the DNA TGTGCCAGCACCGCACGCCGGACACCGAATAGCAATCAGCCCCAGCATTTT.

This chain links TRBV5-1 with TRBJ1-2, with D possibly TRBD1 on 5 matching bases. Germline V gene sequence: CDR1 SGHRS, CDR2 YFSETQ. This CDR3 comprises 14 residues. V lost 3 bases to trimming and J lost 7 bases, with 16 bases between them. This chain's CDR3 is CASSSLTGLGGYTF. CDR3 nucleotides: TGCGCCAGCAGCTCTCTTACAGGTTTAGGTGGCTACACCTTC.

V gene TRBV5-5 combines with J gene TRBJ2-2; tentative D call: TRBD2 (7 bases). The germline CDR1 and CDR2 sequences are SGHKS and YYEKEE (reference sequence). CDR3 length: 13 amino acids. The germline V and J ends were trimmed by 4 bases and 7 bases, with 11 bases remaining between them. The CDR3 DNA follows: TGTGCCAGCAGCGTAGGGGGGGTCGGGGAGCTGTTTTTT. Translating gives CASSVGGVGELFF.

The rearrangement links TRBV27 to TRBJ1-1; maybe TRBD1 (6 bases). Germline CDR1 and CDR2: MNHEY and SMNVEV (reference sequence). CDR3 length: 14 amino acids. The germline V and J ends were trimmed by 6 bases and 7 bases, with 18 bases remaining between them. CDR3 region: CASSPIGGALEAFF. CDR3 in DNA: TGTGCCAGCAGCCCCATTGGGGGGGCGCTTGAAGCTTTCTTT.

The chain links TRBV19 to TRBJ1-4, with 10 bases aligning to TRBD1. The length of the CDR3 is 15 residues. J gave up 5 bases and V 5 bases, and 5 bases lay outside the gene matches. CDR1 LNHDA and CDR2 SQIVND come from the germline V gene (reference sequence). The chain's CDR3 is CASSSRTGGNEKLFF. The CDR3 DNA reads TGTGCCAGTAGTTCCCGGACAGGGGGAAATGAAAAACTGTTTTTT.

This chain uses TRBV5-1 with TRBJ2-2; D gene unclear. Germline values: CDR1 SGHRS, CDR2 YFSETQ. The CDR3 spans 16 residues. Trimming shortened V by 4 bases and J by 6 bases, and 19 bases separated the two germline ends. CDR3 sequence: CASSPNAWEIAGELFF. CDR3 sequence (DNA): TGCGCCAGCAGCCCCAACGCCTGGGAAATTGCCGGGGAGCTGTTTTTT.

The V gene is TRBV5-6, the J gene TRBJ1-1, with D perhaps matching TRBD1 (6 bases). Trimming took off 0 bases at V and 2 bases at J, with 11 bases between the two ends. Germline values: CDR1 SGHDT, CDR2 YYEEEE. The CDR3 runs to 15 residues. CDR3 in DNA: TGTGCCAGCAGCTTGGTGGACAGACCAAACACTGAAGCTTTCTTT. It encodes CASSLVDRPNTEAFF. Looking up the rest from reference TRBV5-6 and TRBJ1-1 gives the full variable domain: DAGVTQSPTHLIKTRGQQVTLRCSPKSGHDTVSWYQQALGQGPQFIFQYYEEEERQRGNFPDRFSGHQFPNYSSELNVNALLLGDSALYLCASSLVDRPNTEAFFGQGTRLTVV.

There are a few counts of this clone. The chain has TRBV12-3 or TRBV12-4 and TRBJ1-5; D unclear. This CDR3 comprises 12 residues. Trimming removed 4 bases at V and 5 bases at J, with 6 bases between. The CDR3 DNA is TGTGCCAGCAGTTCAGGAGATCAGCCCCAGCATTTT. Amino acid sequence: CASSSGDQPQHF.

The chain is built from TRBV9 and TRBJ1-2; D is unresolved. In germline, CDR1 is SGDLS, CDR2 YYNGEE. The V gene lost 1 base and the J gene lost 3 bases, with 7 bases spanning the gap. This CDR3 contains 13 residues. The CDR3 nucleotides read TGTGCCAGCAGCGTAACGGGAGACTATGGCTACACCTTC. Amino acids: CASSVTGDYGYTF.

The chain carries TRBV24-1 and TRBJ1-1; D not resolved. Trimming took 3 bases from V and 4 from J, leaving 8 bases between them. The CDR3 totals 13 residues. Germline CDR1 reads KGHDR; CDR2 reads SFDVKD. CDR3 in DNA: TGTGCCACCAGTGATACCCGAGGCACTGAAGCTTTCTTT. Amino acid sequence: CATSDTRGTEAFF.

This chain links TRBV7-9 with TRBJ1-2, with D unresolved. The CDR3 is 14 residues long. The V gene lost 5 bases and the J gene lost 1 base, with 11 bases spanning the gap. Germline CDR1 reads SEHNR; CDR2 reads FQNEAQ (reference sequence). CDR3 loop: CASSLMNGNYGYTF. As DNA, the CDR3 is TGTGCCAGCAGCCTAATGAACGGTAACTATGGCTACACCTTC.

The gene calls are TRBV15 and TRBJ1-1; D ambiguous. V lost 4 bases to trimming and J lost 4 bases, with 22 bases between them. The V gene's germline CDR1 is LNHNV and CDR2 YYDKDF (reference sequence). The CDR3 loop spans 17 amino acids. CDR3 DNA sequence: TGTGCCACCAGCACCATAGAGGCAGATTTTTGGACCACTGAAGCTTTCTTT. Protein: CATSTIEADFWTTEAFF.

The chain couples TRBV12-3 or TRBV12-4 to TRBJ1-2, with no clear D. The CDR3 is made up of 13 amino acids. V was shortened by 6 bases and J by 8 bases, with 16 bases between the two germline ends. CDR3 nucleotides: TGTGCCAGCAGGAGTAGCAGCGAGGGAGGCTACACCTTC. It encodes CASRSSSEGGYTF.

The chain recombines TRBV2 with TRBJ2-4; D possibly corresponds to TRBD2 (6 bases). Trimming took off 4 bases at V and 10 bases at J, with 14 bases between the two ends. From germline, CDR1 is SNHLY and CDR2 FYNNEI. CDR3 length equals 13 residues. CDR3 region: CASSGIGGRIQYF. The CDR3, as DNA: TGTGCCAGCAGTGGCATAGGAGGGAGGATTCAGTACTTC.

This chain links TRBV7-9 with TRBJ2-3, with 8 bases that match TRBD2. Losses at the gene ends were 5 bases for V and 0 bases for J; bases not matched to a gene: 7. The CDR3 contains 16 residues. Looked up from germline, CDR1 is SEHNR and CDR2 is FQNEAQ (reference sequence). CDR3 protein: CASSPGASGSTDTQYF. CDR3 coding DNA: TGTGCCAGCAGCCCCGGCGCTAGCGGGAGCACAGATACGCAGTATTTT.

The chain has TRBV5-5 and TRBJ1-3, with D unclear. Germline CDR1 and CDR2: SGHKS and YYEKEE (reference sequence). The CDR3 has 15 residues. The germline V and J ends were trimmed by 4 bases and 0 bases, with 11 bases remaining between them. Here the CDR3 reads CASSTEDSSGNTIYF. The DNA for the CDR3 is TGTGCCAGCAGCACGGAAGACTCCTCTGGAAACACCATATATTTT.

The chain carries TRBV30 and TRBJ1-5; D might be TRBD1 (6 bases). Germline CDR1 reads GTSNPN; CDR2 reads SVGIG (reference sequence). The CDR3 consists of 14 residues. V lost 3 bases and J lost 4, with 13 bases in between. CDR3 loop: CAWSPGHLNQPQHF. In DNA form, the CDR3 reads TGTGCCTGGAGCCCGGGACATCTTAATCAGCCCCAGCATTTT.